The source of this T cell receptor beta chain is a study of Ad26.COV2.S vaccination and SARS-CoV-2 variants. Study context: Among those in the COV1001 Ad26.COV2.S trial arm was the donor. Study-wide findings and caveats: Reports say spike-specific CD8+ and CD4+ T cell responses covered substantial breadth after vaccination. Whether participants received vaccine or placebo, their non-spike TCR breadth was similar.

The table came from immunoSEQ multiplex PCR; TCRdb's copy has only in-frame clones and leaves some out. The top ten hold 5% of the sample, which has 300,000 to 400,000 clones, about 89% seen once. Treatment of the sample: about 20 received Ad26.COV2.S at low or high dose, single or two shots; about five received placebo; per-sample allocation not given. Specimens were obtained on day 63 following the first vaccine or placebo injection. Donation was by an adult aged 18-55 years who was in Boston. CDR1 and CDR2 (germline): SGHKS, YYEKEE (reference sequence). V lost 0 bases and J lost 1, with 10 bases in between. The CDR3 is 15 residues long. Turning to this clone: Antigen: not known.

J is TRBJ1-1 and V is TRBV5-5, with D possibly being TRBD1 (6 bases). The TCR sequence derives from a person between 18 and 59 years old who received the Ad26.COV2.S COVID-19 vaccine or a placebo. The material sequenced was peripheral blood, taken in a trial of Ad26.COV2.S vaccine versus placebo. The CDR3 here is CASSLAPTGNTEAFF. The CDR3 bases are TGTGCCAGCAGCTTGGCCCCGACAGGGAACACTGAAGCTTTCTTT.